The TCR beta chain described here comes from a study of blood T cells in healthy people across ages. CDR1 is LGHNA and CDR2 is YSLEER in the germline V gene. CDR3 length equals 17 residues. V dropped 1 base and J dropped 8 bases, with 20 bases sitting between them. Sample-barcoded 5' priming and a J-beta primer mix drove a second PCR of about 6 to 11 cycles. A single record per CDR3 protein comes from TCRdb applying MiXCR to the 5' RACE reads. The sample has under 1,000,000 distinct CDR3 sequences; 36% are singletons. The sample comprised blood. The sequence was obtained from a man aged 18 to 30 in good health. This rearrangement joins TRBV4-3 to TRBJ2-2; D is perhaps TRBD2 (8 bases). CDR3 region: CASSQVGLAGTEGELFF. CDR3 nucleotide sequence: TGCGCCAGCAGCCAAGTTGGGTTAGCGGGGACAGAGGGGGAGCTGTTTTTT.